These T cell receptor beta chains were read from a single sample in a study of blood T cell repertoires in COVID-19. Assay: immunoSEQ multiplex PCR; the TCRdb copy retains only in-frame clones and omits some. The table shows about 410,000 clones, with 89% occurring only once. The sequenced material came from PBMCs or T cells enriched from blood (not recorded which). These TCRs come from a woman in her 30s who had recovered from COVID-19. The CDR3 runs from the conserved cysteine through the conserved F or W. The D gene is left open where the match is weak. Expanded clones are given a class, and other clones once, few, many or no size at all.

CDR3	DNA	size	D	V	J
CSVVRGLNTEAFF	TGCAGCGTGGTTAGGGGGCTGAACACTGAAGCTTTCTTT	-	TRBD1	TRBV29-1	TRBJ1-1
CSVESGRAPGELFF	TGCAGCGTTGAATCCGGGCGGGCACCGGGGGAGCTGTTTTTT	-	-	TRBV29-1	TRBJ2-2
CASSPRREVRSGNTIYF	TGTGCCAGCTCACCACGTAGGGAGGTCCGCTCTGGAAACACCATATATTTT	-	-	TRBV18	TRBJ1-3
CASSEALSEQYF	TGTGCCAGCAGTGAAGCGCTATCCGAGCAGTACTTC	once	-	TRBV6-1	TRBJ2-7
CASSSRGGYLDGYTF	TGTGCCAGCAGCTCTAGAGGGGGCTATTTGGATGGCTACACCTTC	once	TRBD1	TRBV9	TRBJ1-2
CASSVVAGGYNEQFF	TGTGCCAGCAGCGTAGTGGCGGGGGGCTACAATGAGCAGTTCTTC	-	TRBD2	TRBV9	TRBJ2-1
CASKKTANTEAFF	TGTGCCAGCAAAAAGACAGCCAACACTGAAGCTTTCTTT	-	-	TRBV7-3	TRBJ1-1
CASSHRYEQYF	TGTGCCAGCAGCCACCGCTACGAGCAGTACTTC	-	-	TRBV14	TRBJ2-7
CASSLYSDMMSTEAFF	TGTGCCAGCAGTTTATATTCAGACATGATGAGCACTGAAGCTTTCTTT	-	-	TRBV27	TRBJ1-1
CASSQSLSEGANSPLHF	TGCGCCAGCAGTCAATCGTTGTCGGAGGGAGCTAATTCACCCCTCCACTTT	-	-	TRBV23-1	TRBJ1-6
CASSQGAPNYGYTF	TGCGCCAGCAGCCAAGGGGCCCCCAACTATGGCTACACCTTC	-	-	TRBV4-1	TRBJ1-2
CASSFSSTDTQYF	TGTGCCAGCAGTTTCTCGAGCACAGATACGCAGTATTTT	-	-	TRBV27	TRBJ2-3
CATKGRGVDQPQHF	TGTGCCACTAAGGGCAGGGGGGTCGATCAGCCCCAGCATTTT	-	TRBD1	TRBV24-1	TRBJ1-5
CASTGGQRNTEAFF	TGTGCCAGCACAGGGGGACAGAGAAACACTGAAGCTTTCTTT	once	TRBD1	TRBV28	TRBJ1-1
CAMPEGGYTF	TGTGCCATGCCAGAGGGTGGCTACACCTTC	-	-	TRBV2	TRBJ1-2
CASTIDVGDSPLHF	TGTGCCAGTACCATAGACGTCGGAGATTCACCCCTCCACTTT	-	-	TRBV19	TRBJ1-6
CAWSPGTLYQPQHF	TGTGCCTGGAGTCCAGGGACACTTTATCAGCCCCAGCATTTT	-	-	TRBV30	TRBJ1-5
CASSWGLAGGGSYNEQFF	TGCGCCAGCAGCTGGGGACTAGCGGGAGGAGGGTCCTACAATGAGCAGTTCTTC	-	TRBD2	TRBV5-1	TRBJ2-1
CASSLWGRDRVEETQYF	TGTGCCAGCAGCTTGTGGGGAAGGGACAGGGTCGAAGAGACCCAGTACTTC	-	TRBD1	TRBV5-5	TRBJ2-5
CASSQRTGGMNIQYF	TGTGCCAGCAGCCAACGGACAGGGGGCATGAACATTCAGTACTTC	once	TRBD1	TRBV14	TRBJ2-4
CASSKGGQSNQPQHF	TGTGCCAGTAGTAAGGGGGGACAGAGCAATCAGCCCCAGCATTTT	-	TRBD1	TRBV19	TRBJ1-5
CASSLPERTAFFYGYTF	TGCGCCAGCAGCTTACCCGAGCGGACAGCGTTCTTCTATGGCTACACCTTC	-	-	TRBV5-1	TRBJ1-2
CSASRATSGIHNEQFF	TGCAGTGCTAGTCGGGCGACTAGCGGGATCCACAATGAGCAGTTCTTC	-	TRBD2	TRBV20-1	TRBJ2-1
CASSLSGAASYEQYF	TGTGCCAGCAGCTTATCAGGGGCCGCCTCCTACGAGCAGTACTTC	-	-	TRBV7-3	TRBJ2-7
CASSPSPLAGDYEQYF	TGTGCCAGCTCACCATCCCCACTAGCGGGAGACTACGAGCAGTACTTC	-	TRBD2	TRBV18	TRBJ2-7
CSATDNYEQYF	TGCAGTGCTACAGACAACTACGAGCAGTACTTC	-	-	TRBV20-1	TRBJ2-7
CASSEDRGNQPQHF	TGTGCCAGCTCGGAAGACAGGGGTAATCAGCCCCAGCATTTT	-	TRBD1	TRBV6-5	TRBJ1-5
CASSQETVTGGRETQYF	TGCGCCAGCAGCCAAGAAACGGTGACGGGGGGCCGGGAGACCCAGTACTTC	-	-	TRBV4-1	TRBJ2-5
CASSLRRRSYQPQHF	TGCGCCAGCAGCTTAAGACGCAGGTCTTATCAGCCCCAGCATTTT	few	-	TRBV5-1	TRBJ1-5
CASSPPRTGPDSYEQYF	TGTGCCAGCAGTCCACCACGGACAGGTCCAGACTCCTACGAGCAGTACTTC	-	TRBD1	TRBV28	TRBJ2-7
CASTRGTGRNEKLFF	TGTGCCAGCACTAGAGGGACAGGTCGTAATGAAAAACTGTTTTTT	-	TRBD1	TRBV3-1/TRBV3-2	TRBJ1-4
CASSLSGLGASSYEQYF	TGTGCCAGCAGCTTGTCGGGACTAGGTGCTAGCTCCTACGAGCAGTACTTC	-	TRBD2	TRBV5-4	TRBJ2-7
CASSQVAEQFF	TGCGCCAGCAGCCAAGTTGCGGAGCAGTTCTTC	-	-	TRBV4-1	TRBJ2-1
CASSLGRRGSTDTQYF	TGTGCCAGCAGCTTGGGTAGACGGGGGAGCACAGATACGCAGTATTTT	-	-	TRBV5-6	TRBJ2-3
CASRIGTVEQYF	TGTGCCAGCAGAATCGGGACTGTCGAGCAGTACTTC	-	-	TRBV12-3/TRBV12-4	TRBJ2-7
CASGPDRADYGYTF	TGTGCCAGCGGCCCTGACAGGGCAGACTATGGCTACACCTTC	-	TRBD1	TRBV6-5	TRBJ1-2
CASSPYPREANYGYTF	TGTGCCAGCAGCCCCTATCCGAGGGAAGCGAACTATGGCTACACCTTC	-	-	TRBV14	TRBJ1-2
CASRAPGQGPPNYGYTF	TGTGCCAGCAGGGCACCGGGACAGGGGCCCCCTAACTATGGCTACACCTTC	-	TRBD1	TRBV6-4	TRBJ1-2
CAISGGLLNTEAFF	TGTGCCATCAGTGGGGGACTCCTCAACACTGAAGCTTTCTTT	-	-	TRBV10-3	TRBJ1-1
CASSAGGFGGELFF	TGTGCCAGCAGTGCGGGGGGTTTTGGCGGGGAGCTGTTTTTT	-	TRBD2	TRBV2	TRBJ2-2